This T cell receptor (beta chain) was recovered during a study of T cell clonotyping in hematopoietic cell transplantation. This table comes from immunoSEQ multiplex PCR, and its TCRdb copy is limited to in-frame clones, with some not included. The repertoire consists of roughly 9,000 clones, with 85% occurring once and the leading ten covering approximately 31%. On this clone itself: Its specificity is not known. The junction and the germline gene differ at one end; a read error may be behind it.

Germline lookup yields CDR1 SGHNT and CDR2 YYREEE (reference sequence). This CDR3 spans 15 amino acids. Notes on the study in general: Graft donor and pretransplant recipient Inverse Simpson Index values predicted broader posttransplant TCR diversity. After transplant, recipient diversity fell while pathologically expanded clonotypes grew through day 180.

The clonotype originates from a female patient aged 30 to 45 who had an allogeneic stem cell transplant, so the T cells may come from the graft donor. Some clones in this sample may be carry-over from other donors' samples. The sample in question was PBMCs, obtained 180 days after allogeneic stem cell transplant. J is TRBJ1-1 and V is TRBV5-4, with D possibly matching TRBD1 (6 bases). The CDR3 nucleotides read TGCGCCAGCAGCCAGATAGGGACGAGGGGGGTGGAAGCTTTCTTT. Translation gives CASSQIGTRGVEAFF.